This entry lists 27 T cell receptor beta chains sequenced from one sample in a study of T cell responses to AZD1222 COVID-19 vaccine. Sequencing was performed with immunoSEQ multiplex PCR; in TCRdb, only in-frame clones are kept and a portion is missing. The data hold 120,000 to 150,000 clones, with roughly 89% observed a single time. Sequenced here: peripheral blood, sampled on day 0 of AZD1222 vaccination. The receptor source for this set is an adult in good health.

The CDR3 sequence: CSASFAGLGEQYF. As DNA, the CDR3 is TGCAGTGCTAGTTTTGCGGGGTTGGGGGAGCAGTACTTC. This chain uses TRBV20-1 with TRBJ2-7, with a weak D call TRBD2 (6 bases). This CDR3 comprises 13 residues. The V gene lost 3 bases and the J gene lost 7 bases, with 16 bases spanning the gap. Germline assignment: CDR1 DFQATT and CDR2 SNEGSKA (reference sequence).

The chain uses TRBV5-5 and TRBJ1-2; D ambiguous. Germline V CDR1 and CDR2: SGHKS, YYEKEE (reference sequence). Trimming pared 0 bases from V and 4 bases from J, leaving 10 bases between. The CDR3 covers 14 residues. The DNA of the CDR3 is TGTGCCAGCAGCTTGGCCCTAAACAGCTATGGCTACACCTTC. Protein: CASSLALNSYGYTF. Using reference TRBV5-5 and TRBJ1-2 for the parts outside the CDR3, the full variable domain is DAGVTQSPTHLIKTRGQQVTLRCSPISGHKSVSWYQQVLGQGPQFIFQYYEKEERGRGNFPDRFSARQFPNYSSELNVNALLLGDSALYLCASSLALNSYGYTFGSGTRLTVV.

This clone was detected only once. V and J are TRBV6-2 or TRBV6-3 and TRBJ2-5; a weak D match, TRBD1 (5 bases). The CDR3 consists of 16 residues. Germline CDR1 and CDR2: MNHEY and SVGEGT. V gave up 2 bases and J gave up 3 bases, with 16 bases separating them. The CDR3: CASSYGASTGEETQYF. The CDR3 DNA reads TGTGCCAGCAGTTACGGGGCCAGCACGGGCGAAGAGACCCAGTACTTC.

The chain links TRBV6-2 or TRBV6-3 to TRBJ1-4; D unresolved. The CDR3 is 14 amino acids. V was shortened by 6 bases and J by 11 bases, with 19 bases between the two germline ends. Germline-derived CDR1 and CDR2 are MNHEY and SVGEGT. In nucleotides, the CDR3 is TGTGCCAGCAGCCCAGGCGACTACCGGTTGAAACTGTTTTTT. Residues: CASSPGDYRLKLFF.

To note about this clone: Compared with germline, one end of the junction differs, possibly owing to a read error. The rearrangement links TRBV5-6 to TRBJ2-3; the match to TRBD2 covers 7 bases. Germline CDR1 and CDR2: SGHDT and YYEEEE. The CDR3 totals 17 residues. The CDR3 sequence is CASSLGTGTTGTDTQYF. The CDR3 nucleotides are TGTGCCAGCAGCTTGGGGACCGGGACTACCGGCACAGATACACAGTATTTT.

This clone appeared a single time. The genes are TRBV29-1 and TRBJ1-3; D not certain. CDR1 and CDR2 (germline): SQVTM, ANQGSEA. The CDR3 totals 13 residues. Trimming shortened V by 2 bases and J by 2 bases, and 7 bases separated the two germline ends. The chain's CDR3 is CSVETGAGNTIYF. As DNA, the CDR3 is TGCAGCGTTGAAACGGGCGCTGGAAACACCATATATTTT.

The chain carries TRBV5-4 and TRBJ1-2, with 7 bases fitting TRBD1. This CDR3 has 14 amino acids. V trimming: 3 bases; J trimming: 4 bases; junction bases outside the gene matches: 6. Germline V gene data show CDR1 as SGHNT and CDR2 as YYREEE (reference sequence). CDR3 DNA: TGTGCCAGCAGCTCCGGGGGACAGTTCTATGGCTACACCTTC. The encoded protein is CASSSGGQFYGYTF. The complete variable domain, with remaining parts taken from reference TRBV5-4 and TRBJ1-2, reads ETGVTQSPTHLIKTRGQQVTLRCSSQSGHNTVSWYQQALGQGPQFIFQYYREEENGRGNFPPRFSGLQFPNYSSELNVNALELDDSALYLCASSSGGQFYGYTFGSGTRLTVV.

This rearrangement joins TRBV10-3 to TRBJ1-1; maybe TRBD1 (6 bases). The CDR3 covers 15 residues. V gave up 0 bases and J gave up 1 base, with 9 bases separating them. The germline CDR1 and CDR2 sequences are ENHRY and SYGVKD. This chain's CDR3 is CAISESRGKNTEAFF. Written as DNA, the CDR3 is TGTGCCATCAGTGAGTCCAGGGGTAAGAACACTGAAGCTTTCTTT.

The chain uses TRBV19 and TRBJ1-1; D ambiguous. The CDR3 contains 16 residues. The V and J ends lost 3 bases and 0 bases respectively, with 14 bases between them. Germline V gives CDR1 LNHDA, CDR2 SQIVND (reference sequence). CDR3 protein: CASSIPPTGLNTEAFF. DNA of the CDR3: TGTGCCAGTAGTATCCCTCCGACGGGATTGAACACTGAAGCTTTCTTT. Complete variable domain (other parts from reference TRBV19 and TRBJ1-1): DGGITQSPKYLFRKEGQNVTLSCEQNLNHDAMYWYRQDPGQGLRLIYYSQIVNDFQKGDIAEGYSVSREKKESFPLTVTSAQKNPTAFYLCASSIPPTGLNTEAFFGQGTRLTVV.

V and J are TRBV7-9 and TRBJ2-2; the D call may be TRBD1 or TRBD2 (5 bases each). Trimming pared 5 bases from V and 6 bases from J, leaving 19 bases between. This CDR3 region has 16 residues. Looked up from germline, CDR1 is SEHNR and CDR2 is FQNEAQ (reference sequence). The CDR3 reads CASSLLSGRKAGELFF. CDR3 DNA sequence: TGTGCCAGCAGCCTCCTCTCGGGGCGCAAGGCCGGGGAGCTGTTTTTT.

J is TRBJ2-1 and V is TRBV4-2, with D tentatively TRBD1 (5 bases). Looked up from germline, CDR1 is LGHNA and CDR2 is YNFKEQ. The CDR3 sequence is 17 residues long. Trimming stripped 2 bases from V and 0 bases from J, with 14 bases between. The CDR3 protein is CASSQLTGASSYNEQFF. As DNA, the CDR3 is TGTGCCAGCAGCCAACTTACAGGAGCGAGCTCCTACAATGAGCAGTTCTTC.

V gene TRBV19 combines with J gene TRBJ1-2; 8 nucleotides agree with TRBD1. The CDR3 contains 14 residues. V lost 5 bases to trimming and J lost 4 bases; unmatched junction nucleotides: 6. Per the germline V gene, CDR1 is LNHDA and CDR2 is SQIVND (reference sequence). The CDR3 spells CASSSGTGGYGYTF. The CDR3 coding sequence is TGTGCCAGTAGTTCAGGGACAGGAGGCTATGGCTACACCTTC.

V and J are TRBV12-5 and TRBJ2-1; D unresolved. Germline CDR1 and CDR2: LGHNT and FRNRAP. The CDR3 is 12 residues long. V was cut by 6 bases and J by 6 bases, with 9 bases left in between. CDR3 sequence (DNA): TGTGCTAGTGGGGTCACGGGCAATGAGCAGTTCTTC. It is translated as CASGVTGNEQFF.

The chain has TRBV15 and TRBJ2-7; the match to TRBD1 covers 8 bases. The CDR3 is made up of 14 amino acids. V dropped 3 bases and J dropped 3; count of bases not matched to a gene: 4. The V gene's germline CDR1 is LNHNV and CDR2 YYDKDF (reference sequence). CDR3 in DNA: TGTGCCACCAGCAGTCGGGACAGGCGCTACGAGCAGTACTTC. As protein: CATSSRDRRYEQYF.

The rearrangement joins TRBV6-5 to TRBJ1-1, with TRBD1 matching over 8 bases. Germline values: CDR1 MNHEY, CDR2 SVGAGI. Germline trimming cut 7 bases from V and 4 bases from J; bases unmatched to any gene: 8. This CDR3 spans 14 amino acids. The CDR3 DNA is TGTGCCAGCATCAACGGACAGGGTGGCACTGAAGCTTTCTTT. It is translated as CASINGQGGTEAFF.

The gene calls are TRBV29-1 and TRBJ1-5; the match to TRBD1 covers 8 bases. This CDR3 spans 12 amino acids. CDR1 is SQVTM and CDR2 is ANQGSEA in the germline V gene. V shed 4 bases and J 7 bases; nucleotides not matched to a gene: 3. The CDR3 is CSVGQGRQPQHF. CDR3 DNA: TGCAGCGTTGGACAGGGGCGGCAGCCCCAGCATTTT.

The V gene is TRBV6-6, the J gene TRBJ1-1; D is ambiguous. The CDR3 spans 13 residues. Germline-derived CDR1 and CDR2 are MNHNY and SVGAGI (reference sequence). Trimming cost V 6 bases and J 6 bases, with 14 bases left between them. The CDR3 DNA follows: TGTGCCAGCAGCCCCCTTGAGAGCGCTGAAGCTTTCTTT. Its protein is CASSPLESAEAFF.

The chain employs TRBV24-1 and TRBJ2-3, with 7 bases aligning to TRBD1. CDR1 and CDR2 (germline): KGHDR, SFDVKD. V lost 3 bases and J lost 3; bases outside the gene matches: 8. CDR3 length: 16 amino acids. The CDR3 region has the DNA TGTGCCACCAGTGATAGGGACAGTGAAGGGACAGATACGCAGTATTTT. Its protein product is CATSDRDSEGTDTQYF.

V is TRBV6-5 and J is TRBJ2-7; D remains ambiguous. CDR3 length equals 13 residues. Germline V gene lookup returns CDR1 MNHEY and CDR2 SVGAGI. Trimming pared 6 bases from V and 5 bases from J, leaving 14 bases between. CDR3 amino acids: CASRVSPQNEQYF. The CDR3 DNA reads TGTGCCAGCAGGGTCAGCCCTCAGAACGAGCAGTACTTC.

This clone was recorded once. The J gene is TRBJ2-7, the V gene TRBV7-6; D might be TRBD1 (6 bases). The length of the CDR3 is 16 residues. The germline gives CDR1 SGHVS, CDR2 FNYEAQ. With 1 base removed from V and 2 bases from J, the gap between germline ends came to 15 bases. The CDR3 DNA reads TGTGCCAGCAGCTTAGGGGACACCGTGAGTACCTACGAGCAGTACTTC. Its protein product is CASSLGDTVSTYEQYF.

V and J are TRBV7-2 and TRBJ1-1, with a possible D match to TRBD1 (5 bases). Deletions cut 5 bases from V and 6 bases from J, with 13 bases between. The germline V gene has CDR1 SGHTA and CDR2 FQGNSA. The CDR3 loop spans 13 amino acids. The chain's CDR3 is CASSVRQFSEAFF. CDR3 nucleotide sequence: TGTGCCAGCAGCGTCAGACAGTTCTCTGAAGCTTTCTTT.

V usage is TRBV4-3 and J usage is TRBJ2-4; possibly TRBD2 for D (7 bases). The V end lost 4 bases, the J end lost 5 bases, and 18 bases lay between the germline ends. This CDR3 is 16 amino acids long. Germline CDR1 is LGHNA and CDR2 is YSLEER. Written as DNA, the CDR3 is TGCGCCAGCAGCCCTTTAGGGGGGGTGGGGGAAAACATTCAGTACTTC. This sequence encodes CASSPLGGVGENIQYF.

The CDR3 is CASSYSRRQETQYF. The CDR3 DNA reads as TGTGCCAGCAGTTACTCGCGGAGACAAGAGACCCAGTACTTC. The chain is built from TRBV6-5 and TRBJ2-5; D not resolved. Trimming stripped 0 bases from V and 2 bases from J, with 7 bases between. This CDR3 comprises 14 residues. Germline CDR1 and CDR2: MNHEY and SVGAGI.

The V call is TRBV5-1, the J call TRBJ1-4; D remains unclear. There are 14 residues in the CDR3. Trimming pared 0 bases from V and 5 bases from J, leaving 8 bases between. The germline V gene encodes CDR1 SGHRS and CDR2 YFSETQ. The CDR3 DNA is TGCGCCAGCAGCTTGGGGTACGAGAATGAAAAACTGTTTTTT. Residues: CASSLGYENEKLFF.

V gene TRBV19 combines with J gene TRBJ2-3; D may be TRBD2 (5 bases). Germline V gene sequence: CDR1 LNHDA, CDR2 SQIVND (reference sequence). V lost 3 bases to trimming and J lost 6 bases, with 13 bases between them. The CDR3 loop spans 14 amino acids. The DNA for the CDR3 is TGTGCCAGTAGTATCTCATACGGGGATGATACGCAGTATTTT. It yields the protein CASSISYGDDTQYF.

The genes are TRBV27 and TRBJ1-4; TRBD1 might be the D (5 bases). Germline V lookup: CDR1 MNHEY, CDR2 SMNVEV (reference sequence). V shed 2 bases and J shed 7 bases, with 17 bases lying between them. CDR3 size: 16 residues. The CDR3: CASSLDFWAGSEKLFF. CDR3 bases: TGTGCCAGCAGTTTAGACTTTTGGGCAGGGTCTGAAAAACTGTTTTTT.

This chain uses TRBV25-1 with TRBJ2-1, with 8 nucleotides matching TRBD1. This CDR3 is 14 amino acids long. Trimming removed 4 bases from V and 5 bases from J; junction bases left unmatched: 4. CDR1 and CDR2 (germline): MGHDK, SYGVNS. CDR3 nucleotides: TGTGCCAGCAGTGGCCTGGACAGGGACAATGAGCAGTTCTTC. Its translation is CASSGLDRDNEQFF. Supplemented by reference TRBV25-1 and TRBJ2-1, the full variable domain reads EADIYQTPRYLVIGTGKKITLECSQTMGHDKMYWYQQDPGMELHLIHYSYGVNSTEKGDLSSESTVSRIRTEHFPLTLESARPSHTSQYLCASSGLDRDNEQFFGPGTRLTVL.